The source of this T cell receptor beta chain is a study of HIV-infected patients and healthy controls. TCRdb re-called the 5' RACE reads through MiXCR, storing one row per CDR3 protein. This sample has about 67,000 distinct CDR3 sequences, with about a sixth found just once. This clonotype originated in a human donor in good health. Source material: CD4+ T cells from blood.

The CDR3 DNA reads as TGTGCCAGCAAGGTCGGAGTCTGGAGCGGTATGAACACTGAAGCTTTCTTT. Translating gives CASKVGVWSGMNTEAFF. The chain is built from TRBV6-5 and TRBJ1-1, with D unresolved. The V gene lost 7 bases and the J gene lost 0 bases, with 21 bases spanning the gap. The germline CDR1 and CDR2 sequences are MNHEY and SVGAGI. The CDR3 has 17 residues.